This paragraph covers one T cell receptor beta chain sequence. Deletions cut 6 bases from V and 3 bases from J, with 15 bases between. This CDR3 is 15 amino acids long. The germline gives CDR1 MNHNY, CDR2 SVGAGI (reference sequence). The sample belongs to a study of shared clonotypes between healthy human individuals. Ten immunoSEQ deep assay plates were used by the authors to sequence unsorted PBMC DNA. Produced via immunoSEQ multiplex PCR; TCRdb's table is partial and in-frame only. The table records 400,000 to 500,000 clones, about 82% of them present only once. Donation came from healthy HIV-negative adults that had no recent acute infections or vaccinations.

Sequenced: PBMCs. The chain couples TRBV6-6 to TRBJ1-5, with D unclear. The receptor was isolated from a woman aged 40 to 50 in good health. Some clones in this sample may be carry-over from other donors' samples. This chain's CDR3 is CASRFLSGSNQPQHF. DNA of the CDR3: TGTGCCAGCAGATTCCTTTCGGGGTCCAATCAGCCCCAGCATTTT.